This T cell receptor beta chain was observed in a study of patients and donors after allogeneic stem cell transplantation. TCRdb re-called the RT-PCR reads through MiXCR, storing one row per CDR3 protein. This sample has about a million distinct CDR3 sequences, with approximately 18% found just once. The trim removed 5 bases at V and 8 bases at J, leaving 8 bases unmatched. The V gene's germline CDR1 is SNHLY and CDR2 FYNNEI. This CDR3 is built from 14 residues. The sequencing input was blood, either unsorted or a sorted T cell fraction (not recorded which). The chain couples TRBV2 to TRBJ1-2, with 10 bases aligning to TRBD1. The origin of this receptor is a human donor who was either an allogeneic HSCT recipient or a stem cell or donor lymphocyte infusion donor (not recorded which). It is not recorded whose cells these are; they may come from a transplant donor. CDR3 region: CASSRQGAQNGYTF. The CDR3 nucleotides are TGTGCCAGCAGTCGACAGGGGGCGCAGAACGGCTACACCTTC. The variable domain in full, completed from reference TRBV2 and TRBJ1-2, reads EPEVTQTPSHQVTQMGQEVILRCVPISNHLYFYWYRQILGQKVEFLVSFYNNEISEKSEIFDDQFSVERPDGSNFTLKIRSTKLEDSAMYFCASSRQGAQNGYTFGSGTRLTVV.